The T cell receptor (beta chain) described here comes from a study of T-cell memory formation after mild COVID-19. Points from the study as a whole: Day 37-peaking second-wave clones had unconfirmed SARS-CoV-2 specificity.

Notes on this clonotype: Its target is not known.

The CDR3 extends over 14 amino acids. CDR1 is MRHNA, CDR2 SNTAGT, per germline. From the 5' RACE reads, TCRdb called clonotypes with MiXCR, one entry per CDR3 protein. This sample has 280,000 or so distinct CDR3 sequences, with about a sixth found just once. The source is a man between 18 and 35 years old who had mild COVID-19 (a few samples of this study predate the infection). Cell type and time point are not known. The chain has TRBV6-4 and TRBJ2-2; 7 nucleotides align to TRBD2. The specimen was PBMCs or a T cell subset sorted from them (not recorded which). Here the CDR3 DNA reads TGTGTCGACCGGCGGGGGAGCAACACCGGGGAGCTGTTTTTT. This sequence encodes CVDRRGSNTGELFF.